This T cell receptor (beta chain) was obtained from a study of PD-L1 blockade in urothelial cancer. The ends were cut back, 7 bases at V and 5 bases at J, with 18 bases in the middle. CDR1 is SGDLS, CDR2 YYNGEE, per germline. There are 14 residues in the CDR3. Assay: immunoSEQ multiplex PCR; the TCRdb copy retains only in-frame clones and omits some. The sample shows approximately 71,000 clones, approximately 88% of them seen only once. The starting material was PBMCs, obtained around atezolizumab (anti-PD-L1) treatment. The receptor's source is a man aged 60-69 years with urothelial cancer. The chain combines TRBV9 with TRBJ2-5, with D tentatively TRBD2 (7 bases). The CDR3 is CASGGGATGETQYF. The CDR3 nucleotides read TGTGCCAGCGGAGGGGGGGCGACGGGGGAGACCCAGTACTTC.